This TCR beta chain derives from a study of shared clonotypes between healthy human individuals. Generated by immunoSEQ multiplex PCR, the TCRdb table keeps only in-frame clones and is missing some. The profile shows 500,000 to 650,000 clones, around 77% of them singletons. Germline lookup yields CDR1 SGHRS and CDR2 YFSETQ. The V gene lost 2 bases and the J gene lost 7 bases, with 15 bases spanning the gap. This CDR3 comprises 14 residues. The rearrangement links TRBV5-1 to TRBJ1-1; D call uncertain. This receptor was taken from a woman in her 40s in good health. Some clones in this sample may be carry-over from other donors' samples. The sequenced sample was PBMCs. As DNA, the CDR3 is TGCGCCAGCAGCTTCGGGCCGCAGGTTTATGAAGCTTTCTTT. Amino acid sequence: CASSFGPQVYEAFF.